This TCR beta chain was identified in a study of response to subunit inactivated influenza vaccine. Study-level points and caveats: Few additional T cells are recruited per seasonal influenza vaccination, authors suggested.

Ten or more counts support this clonotype. The antigen is not known. Germline V gives CDR1 GTSNPN, CDR2 SVGIG (reference sequence). This CDR3 comprises 15 residues. Trimming removed 0 bases from V and 4 bases from J; junction bases left unmatched: 6. TCRdb itself ran the RT-PCR reads through MiXCR, one entry per CDR3 protein. The data contain 150,000 to 200,000 distinct CDR3 sequences, 10% to 15% of them singletons. This sample also appeared in a second study, on T cells expressing NK-cell markers. That report adds: Beta-chain TCR cDNA was generated via 5'RACE template switching with UMIs. The authors derived TCR beta repertoires from sorted CD3+CD56+NKG2C+, CD3+CD56+NKG2C- and CD3+CD56-NKG2C+ T cells. Dominance of the CD3+CD56-NKG2C+ fraction by these clonotypes also held in several donors.

The V and J genes are TRBV30 and TRBJ2-7, with 10 positions matching TRBD1. This TCR was recovered from a man aged 50-60 years who received an inactivated influenza vaccine. The sample was CD8+ T cells sorted from PBMCs, taken approximately 13 days after vaccination. CDR3 sequence (DNA): TGTGCCTGGAGTGTGGGACCGGGACAGGGGTACGAGCAGTACTTC. This translates into CAWSVGPGQGYEQYF.